This T cell receptor (beta chain) was profiled in a study of T cell responses to AZD1222 COVID-19 vaccine (dated by TCRdb to the early 2020s). For context, the study as a whole: AZD1222 recipients whose second dose came at about 4 weeks and those whose second dose came at about 12 weeks were combined into one group, since spike-specific TCR depth and breadth did not differ between the two schedules. A total of about 230 trial participants underwent TCR sequencing, of whom some 210 received two doses of AZD1222 and around 26 received two doses of the MenACWY control vaccine. Trial participants were enrolled into age subgroups of 18-55, 56-69 and 70-plus years, which contained around 140, 26 and 57 TCR-sequenced participants, respectively.

The CDR3 regions of human TCRbeta chains were subjected to immunosequencing. Per the original workflow: Repertoire TCRs were matched against a reference library of SARS-CoV-2-specific TCRs generated with the MIRA antigen-specificity platform. Breadth was defined as the fraction of unique TCRs that were SARS-CoV-2-associated, and depth was defined as the fraction of total T cells that were SARS-CoV-2-associated. Using the MIRA data, each spike-specific TCR was mapped to the spike region that the TCR reacts to and placed in a CD4 or CD8 class. Log10-transformed breadth and depth values were compared by one-way ANOVA with Sidak's multiple comparisons tests. Held by TCRdb, this immuneACCESS table contains in-frame sequences only and omits some clones. Under half of the omission traces to an unresolved V gene where checked; the cause of the rest is unknown. V, J and clone size reflect that table, while D and trimming were determined from the DNA. Counted in this sample were some 150,000 clones; approximately 86% of them appeared once. The top ten hold 3% to 4.5% of the sample.

Study-level results and caveats: After two AZD1222 doses, both the breadth and the depth of spike-specific TCRs were significantly higher than at day 0 and than in MenACWY recipients. Most participants were white British and females outnumbered males, and the authors suggested that clonal diversity may have been underestimated. Because no day 14 peak-response samples were available, repertoires were characterized only after the peak T cell response. The 56-69-year group was small, and its depth increase did not reach significance, likely because of low power. Reportedly, almost half of the unique spike-specific TCRs recognized epitopes lying outside the regions that are mutated in the B.1.351 and B.1.1.7 variants. Vaccine-associated CD4 TCRs spanned the whole spike protein, with dominant responses in regions 160-218 and 743-854. Conclusions about previously exposed vaccinees were limited because only six or seven AZD1222 recipients were SARS-CoV-2 seropositive at baseline.

In its sample, this clone was seen once. No cognate antigen has been identified for it. There are no base qualities to consult, and no much larger clone falls within one base. V loses 8 bases, J loses 1 base, and the germline ends lie 11 bases apart. The CDR3, cysteine through phenylalanine, is 13 amino acids long. The DNA shown is the 39-base CDR3, in frame from base 1. CDR1 and CDR2 (LNHDA, SQIVND) derive from the germline V gene (reference sequence). The sample's time point label, decoded: baseline before first vaccination. The vaccinee samples were drawn from two UK trials, COV001 and COV002, one of which was a single-blind randomized controlled phase 2/3 trial testing AZD1222 (ChAdOx1 nCoV-19) in healthy adults. Trial participant PBMC samples were collected at day 0 and day 28 after the second dose for TCRbeta chain sequencing.

The origin of this receptor is an adult in good health. This specimen was peripheral blood, taken on day 0 of AZD1222 vaccination. The V and J genes are TRBV19 and TRBJ1-1, with no confident D gene call. The nucleotide sequence reads TGTGCCAGTGGGGTGGTACCGAACACTGAAGCTTTCTTT. Its translation reads: CASGVVPNTEAFF.